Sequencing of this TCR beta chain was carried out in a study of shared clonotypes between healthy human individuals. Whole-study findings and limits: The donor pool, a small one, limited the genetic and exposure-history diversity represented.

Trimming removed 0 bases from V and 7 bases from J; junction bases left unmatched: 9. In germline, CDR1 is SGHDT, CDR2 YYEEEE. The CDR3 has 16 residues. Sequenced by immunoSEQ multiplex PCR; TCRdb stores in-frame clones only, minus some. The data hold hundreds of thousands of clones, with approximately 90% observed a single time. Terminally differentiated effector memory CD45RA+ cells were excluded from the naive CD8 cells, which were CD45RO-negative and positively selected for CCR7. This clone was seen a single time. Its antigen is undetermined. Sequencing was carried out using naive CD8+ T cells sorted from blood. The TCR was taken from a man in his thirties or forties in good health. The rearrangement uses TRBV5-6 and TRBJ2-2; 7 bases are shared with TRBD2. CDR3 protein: CASSLGGSPRGGELFF. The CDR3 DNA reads TGTGCCAGCAGCTTGGGCGGGAGCCCAAGGGGCGGGGAGCTGTTTTTT.